This T cell receptor beta chain was profiled in a study of blood T cell repertoires in COVID-19. Study background: There were acute and convalescent COVID-19 samples, and they came from the United States, Italy and Spain.

V trimming: 3 bases; J trimming: 4 bases; junction bases outside the gene matches: 8. Germline V gene lookup returns CDR1 LNHDA and CDR2 SQIVND (reference sequence). There are 16 residues in the CDR3. Measured with immunoSEQ multiplex PCR; TCRdb has only the in-frame clones, and not every one. The data show over 130,000 clones, around 90% seen once. This receptor was taken from a woman older than 75 with acute or convalescent COVID-19. Sequenced: peripheral blood. V is TRBV19 and J is TRBJ2-1, with 8 bases fitting TRBD2. CDR3 loop: CASSINRGGPYNEQFF. DNA for the CDR3: TGTGCCAGTAGTATTAATCGCGGGGGGCCGTACAATGAGCAGTTCTTC.